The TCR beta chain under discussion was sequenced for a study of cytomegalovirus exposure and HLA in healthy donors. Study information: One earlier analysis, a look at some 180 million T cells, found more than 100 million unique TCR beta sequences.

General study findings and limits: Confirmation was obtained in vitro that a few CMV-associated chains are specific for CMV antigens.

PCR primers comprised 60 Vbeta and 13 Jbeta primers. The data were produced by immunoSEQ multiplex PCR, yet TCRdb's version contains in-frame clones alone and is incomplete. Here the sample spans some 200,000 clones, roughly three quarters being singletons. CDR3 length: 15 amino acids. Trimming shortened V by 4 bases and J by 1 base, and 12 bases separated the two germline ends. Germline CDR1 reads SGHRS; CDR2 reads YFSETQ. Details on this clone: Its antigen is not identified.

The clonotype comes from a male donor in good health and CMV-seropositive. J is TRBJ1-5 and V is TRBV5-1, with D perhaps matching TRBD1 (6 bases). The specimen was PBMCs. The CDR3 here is CASSEGTYSNQPQHF. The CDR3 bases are TGCGCCAGCAGCGAGGGGACATACAGCAATCAGCCCCAGCATTTT.